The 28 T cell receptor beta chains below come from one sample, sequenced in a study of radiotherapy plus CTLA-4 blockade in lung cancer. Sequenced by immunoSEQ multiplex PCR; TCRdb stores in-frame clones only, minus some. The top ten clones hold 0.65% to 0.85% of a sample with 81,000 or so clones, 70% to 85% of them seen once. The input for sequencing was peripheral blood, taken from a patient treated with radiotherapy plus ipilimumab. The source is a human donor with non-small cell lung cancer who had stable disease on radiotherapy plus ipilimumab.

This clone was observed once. CDR3 loop: CASSPVPRGAPYEQYF. The CDR3 region has the DNA TGTGCCAGCTCACCAGTCCCCCGGGGCGCTCCCTACGAGCAGTACTTC. The chain is built from TRBV18 and TRBJ2-7; D is perhaps TRBD1 or TRBD2 (5 bases each). Trimming shortened V by 2 bases and J by 2 bases, and 16 bases separated the two germline ends. The CDR3 has 16 residues. CDR1 and CDR2 (germline): KGHSH, LQKENI.

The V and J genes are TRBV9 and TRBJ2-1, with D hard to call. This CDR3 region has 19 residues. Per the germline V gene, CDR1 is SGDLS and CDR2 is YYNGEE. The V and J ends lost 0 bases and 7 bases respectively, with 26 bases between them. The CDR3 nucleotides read TGTGCCAGCAGCGTAGTTGCAGGAAGGGAATTCTCCTGGGGAAATGAGCAGTTCTTC. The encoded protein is CASSVVAGREFSWGNEQFF.

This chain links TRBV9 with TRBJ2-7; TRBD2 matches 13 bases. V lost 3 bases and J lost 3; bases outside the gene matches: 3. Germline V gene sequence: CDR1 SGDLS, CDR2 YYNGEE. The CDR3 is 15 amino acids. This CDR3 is CASSARTSGSYEQYF. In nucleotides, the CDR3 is TGTGCCAGCAGCGCCCGGACTAGCGGGAGCTACGAGCAGTACTTC. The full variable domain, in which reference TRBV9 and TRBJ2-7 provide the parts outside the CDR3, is DSGVTQTPKHLITATGQRVTLRCSPRSGDLSVYWYQQSLDQGLQFLIQYYNGEERAKGNILERFSAQQFPDLHSELNLSSLELGDSALYFCASSARTSGSYEQYFGPGTRLTVT.

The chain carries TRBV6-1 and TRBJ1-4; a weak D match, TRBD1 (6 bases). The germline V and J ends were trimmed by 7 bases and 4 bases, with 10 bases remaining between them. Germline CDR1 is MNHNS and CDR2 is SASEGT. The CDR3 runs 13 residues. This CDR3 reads CASTRQVNEKLFF. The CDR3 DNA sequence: TGTGCCAGCACTCGACAGGTTAATGAAAAACTGTTTTTT.

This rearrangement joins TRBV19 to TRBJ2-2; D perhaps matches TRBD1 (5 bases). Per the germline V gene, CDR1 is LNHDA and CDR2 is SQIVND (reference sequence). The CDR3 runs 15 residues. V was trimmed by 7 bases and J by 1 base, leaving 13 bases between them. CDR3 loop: CASKRDRKNTGELFF. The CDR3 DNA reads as TGTGCCAGTAAAAGAGACAGAAAGAACACCGGGGAGCTGTTTTTT.

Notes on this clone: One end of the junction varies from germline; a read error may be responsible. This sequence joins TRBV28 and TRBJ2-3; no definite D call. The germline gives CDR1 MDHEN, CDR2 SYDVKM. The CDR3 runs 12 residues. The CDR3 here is CASSSRAPLSRF. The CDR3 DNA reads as TGTGCCAGCAGTTCCCGGGCCCCTCTATCCCGTTTT.

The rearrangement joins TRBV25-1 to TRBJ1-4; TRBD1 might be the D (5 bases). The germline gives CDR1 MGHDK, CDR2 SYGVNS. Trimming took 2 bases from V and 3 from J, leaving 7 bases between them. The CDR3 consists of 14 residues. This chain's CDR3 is CASSEGGSNEKLFF. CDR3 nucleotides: TGTGCCAGCAGTGAAGGGGGTTCTAATGAAAAACTGTTTTTT.

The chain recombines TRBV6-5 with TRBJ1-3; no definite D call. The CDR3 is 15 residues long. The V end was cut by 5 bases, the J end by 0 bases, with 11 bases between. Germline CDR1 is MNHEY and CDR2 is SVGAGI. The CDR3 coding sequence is TGTGCCAGCAGTGCCAGGTTACTCTCTGGAAACACCATATATTTT. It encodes CASSARLLSGNTIYF.

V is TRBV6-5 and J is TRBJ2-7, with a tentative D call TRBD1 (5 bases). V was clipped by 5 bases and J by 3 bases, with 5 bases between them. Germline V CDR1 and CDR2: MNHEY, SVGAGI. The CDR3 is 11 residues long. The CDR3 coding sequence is TGTGCCAGCAGTGACAGCTACGAGCAGTACTTC. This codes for CASSDSYEQYF.

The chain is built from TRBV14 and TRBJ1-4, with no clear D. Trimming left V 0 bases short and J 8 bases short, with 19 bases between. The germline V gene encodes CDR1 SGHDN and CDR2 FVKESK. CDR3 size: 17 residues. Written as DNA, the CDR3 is TGTGCCAGCAGCCAAGAAAAGGTAAGCACCCTAAACGAAAAACTGTTTTTT. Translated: CASSQEKVSTLNEKLFF.

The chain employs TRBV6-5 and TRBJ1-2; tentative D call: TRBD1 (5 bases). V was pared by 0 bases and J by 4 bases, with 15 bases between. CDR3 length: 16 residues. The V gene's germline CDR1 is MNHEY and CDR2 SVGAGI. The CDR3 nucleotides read TGTGCCAGCAGTTACTCTTCCCAGCCAGGGTTCTATGGCTACACCTTC. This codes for CASSYSSQPGFYGYTF.

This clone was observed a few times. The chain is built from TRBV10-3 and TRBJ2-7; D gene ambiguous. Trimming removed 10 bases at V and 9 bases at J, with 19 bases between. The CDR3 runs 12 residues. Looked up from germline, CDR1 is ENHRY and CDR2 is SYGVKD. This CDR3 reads CATRDGRMGQYF. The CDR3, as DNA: TGTGCCACCCGTGACGGACGGATGGGGCAGTACTTC.

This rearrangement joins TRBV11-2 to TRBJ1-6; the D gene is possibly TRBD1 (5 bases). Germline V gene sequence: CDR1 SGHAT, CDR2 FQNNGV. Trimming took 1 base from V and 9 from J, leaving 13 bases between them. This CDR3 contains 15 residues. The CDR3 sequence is CASSLGGRASSPLHF. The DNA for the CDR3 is TGTGCCAGCAGCTTAGGGGGCAGGGCCTCTTCACCCCTCCACTTT.

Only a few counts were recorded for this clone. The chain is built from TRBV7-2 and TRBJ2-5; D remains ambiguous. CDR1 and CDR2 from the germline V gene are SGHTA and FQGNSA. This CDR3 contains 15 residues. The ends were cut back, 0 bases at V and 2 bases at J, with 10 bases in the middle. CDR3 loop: CASSLAAEEQETQYF. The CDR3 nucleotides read TGTGCCAGCAGCTTAGCAGCTGAGGAACAAGAGACCCAGTACTTC.

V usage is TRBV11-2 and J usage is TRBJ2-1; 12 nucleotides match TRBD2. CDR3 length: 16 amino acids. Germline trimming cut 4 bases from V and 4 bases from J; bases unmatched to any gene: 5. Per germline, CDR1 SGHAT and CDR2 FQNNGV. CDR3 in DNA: TGTGCCAGCAGCTCGTCCCTAGCGGGGGGGTACAATGAGCAGTTCTTC. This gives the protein CASSSSLAGGYNEQFF. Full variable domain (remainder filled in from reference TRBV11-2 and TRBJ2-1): EAGVAQSPRYKIIEKRQSVAFWCNPISGHATLYWYQQILGQGPKLLIQFQNNGVVDDSQLPKDRFSAERLKGVDSTLKIQPAKLEDSAVYLCASSSSLAGGYNEQFFGPGTRLTVL.

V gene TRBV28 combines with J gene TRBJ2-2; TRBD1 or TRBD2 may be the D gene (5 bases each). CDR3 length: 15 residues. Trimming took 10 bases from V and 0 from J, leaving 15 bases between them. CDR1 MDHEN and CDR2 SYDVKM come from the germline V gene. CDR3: CATGRGPPNTGELFF. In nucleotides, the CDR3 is TGTGCCACCGGTAGGGGACCACCGAACACCGGGGAGCTGTTTTTT.

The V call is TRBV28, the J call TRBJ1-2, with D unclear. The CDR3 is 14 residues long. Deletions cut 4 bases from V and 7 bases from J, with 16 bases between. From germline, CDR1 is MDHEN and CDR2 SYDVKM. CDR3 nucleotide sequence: TGTGCCAGCAGTTCTATCCTCCGAAAGGGTGGCTACACCTTC. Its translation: CASSSILRKGGYTF.

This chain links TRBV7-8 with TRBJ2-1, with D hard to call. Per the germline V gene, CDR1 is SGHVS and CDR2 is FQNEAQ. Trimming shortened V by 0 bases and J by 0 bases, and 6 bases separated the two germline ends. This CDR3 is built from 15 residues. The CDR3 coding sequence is TGTGCCAGCAGCTTAGCGGCCCGCTCCTACAATGAGCAGTTCTTC. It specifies CASSLAARSYNEQFF.

Here the CDR3 DNA reads TGCGCCAGCAGCCAGGGACAGCCGAACCGATTTCTTAACACCGGGGAGCTGTTTTTT. Its protein is CASSQGQPNRFLNTGELFF. The V call is TRBV5-1, the J call TRBJ2-2; 7 bases are a match to TRBD1. Germline values: CDR1 SGHRS, CDR2 YFSETQ. The CDR3 has 19 residues. V was pared by 4 bases and J by 2 bases, with 17 bases of the junction left unmatched. Full variable domain (missing parts from reference TRBV5-1 and TRBJ2-2): KAGVTQTPRYLIKTRGQQVTLSCSPISGHRSVSWYQQTPGQGLQFLFEYFSETQRNKGNFPGRFSGRQFSNSRSEMNVSTLELGDSALYLCASSQGQPNRFLNTGELFFGEGSRLTVL.

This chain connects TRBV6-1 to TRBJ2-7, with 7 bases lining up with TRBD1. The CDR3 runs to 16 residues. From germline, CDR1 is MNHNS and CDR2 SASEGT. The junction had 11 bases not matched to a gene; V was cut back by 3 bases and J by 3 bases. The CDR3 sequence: CASSDRGQRFLYEQYF. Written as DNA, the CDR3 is TGTGCCAGCAGTGACCGGGGACAGAGATTCCTCTACGAGCAGTACTTC.

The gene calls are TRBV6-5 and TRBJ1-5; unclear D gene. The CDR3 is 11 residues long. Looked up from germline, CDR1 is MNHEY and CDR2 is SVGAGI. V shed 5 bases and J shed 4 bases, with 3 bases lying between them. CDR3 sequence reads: CASSLNQPQHF. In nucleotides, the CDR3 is TGTGCCAGCAGTCTGAATCAGCCCCAGCATTTT.

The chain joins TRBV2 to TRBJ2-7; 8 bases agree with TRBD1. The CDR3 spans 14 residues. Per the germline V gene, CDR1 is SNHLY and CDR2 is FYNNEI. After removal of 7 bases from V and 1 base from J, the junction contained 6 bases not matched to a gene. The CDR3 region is CASKRDRPSYEQYF. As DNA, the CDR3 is TGTGCCAGCAAACGGGACAGGCCTTCCTACGAGCAGTACTTC.

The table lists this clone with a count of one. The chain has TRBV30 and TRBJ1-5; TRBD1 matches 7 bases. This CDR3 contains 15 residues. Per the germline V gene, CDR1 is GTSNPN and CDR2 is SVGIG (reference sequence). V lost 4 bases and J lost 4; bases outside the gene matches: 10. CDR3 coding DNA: TGTGCCTGGAAATCCGGGACAGTTCAAAATCAGCCCCAGCATTTT. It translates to CAWKSGTVQNQPQHF.

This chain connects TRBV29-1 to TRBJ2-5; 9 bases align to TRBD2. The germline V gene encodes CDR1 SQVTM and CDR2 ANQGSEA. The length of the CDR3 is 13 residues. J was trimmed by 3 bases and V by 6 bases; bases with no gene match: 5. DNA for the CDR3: TGCAGCGTCGCGGGAGGGACAGAAGAGACCCAGTACTTC. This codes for CSVAGGTEETQYF.

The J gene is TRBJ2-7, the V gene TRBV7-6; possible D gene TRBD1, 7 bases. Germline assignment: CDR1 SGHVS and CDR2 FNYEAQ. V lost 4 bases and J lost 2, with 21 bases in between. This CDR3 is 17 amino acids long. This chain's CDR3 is CASSSNMAGTATYEQYF. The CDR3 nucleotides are TGTGCCAGCAGCTCAAACATGGCGGGGACAGCCACCTACGAGCAGTACTTC.

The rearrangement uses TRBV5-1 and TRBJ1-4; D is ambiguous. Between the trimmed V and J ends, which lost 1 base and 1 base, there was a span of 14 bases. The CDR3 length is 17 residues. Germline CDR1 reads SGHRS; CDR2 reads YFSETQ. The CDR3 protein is CASSLIGSWVTNEKLFF. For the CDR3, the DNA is TGCGCCAGCAGCTTGATCGGGAGTTGGGTAACTAATGAAAAACTGTTTTTT.

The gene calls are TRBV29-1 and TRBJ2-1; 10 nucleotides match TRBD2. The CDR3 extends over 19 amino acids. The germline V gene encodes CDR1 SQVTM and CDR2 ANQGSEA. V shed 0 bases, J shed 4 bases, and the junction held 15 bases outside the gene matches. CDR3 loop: CSVEDQGLARGYSYNEQFF. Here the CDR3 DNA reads TGCAGCGTTGAAGATCAGGGACTAGCGCGGGGTTATTCGTACAATGAGCAGTTCTTC.

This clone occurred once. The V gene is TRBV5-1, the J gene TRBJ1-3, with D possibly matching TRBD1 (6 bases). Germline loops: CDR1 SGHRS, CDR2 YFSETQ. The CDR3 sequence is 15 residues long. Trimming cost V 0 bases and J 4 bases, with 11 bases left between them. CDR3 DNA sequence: TGCGCCAGCAGCTTGGATTCCGGACAGGGAAACACCATATATTTT. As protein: CASSLDSGQGNTIYF.